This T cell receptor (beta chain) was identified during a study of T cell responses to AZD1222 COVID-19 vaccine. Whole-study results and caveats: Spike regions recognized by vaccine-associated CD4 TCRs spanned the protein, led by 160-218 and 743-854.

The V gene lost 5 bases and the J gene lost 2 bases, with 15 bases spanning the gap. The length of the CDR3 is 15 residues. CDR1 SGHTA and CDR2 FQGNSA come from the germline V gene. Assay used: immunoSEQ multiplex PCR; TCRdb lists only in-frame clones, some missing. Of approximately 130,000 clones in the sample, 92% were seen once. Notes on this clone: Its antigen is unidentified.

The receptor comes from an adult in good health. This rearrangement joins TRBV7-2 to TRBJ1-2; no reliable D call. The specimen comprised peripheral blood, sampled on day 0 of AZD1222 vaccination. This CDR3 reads CASSTLGGRNYGYTF. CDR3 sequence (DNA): TGTGCCAGCAGCACTCTAGGAGGGCGGAACTATGGCTACACCTTC.